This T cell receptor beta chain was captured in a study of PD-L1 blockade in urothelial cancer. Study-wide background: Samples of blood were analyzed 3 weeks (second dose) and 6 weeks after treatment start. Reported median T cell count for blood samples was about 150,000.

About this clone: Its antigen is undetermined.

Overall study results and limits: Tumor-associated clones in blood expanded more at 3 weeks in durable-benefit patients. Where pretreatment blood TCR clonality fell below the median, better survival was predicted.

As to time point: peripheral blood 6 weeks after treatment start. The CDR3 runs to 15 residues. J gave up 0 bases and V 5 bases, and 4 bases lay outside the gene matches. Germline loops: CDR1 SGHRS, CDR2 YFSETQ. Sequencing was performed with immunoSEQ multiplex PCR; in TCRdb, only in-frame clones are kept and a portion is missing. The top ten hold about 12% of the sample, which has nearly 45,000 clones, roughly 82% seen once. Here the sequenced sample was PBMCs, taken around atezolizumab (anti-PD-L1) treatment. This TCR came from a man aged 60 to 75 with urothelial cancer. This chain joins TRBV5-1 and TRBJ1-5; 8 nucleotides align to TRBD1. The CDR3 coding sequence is TGCGCCAGCAGGCAGACAGGGGATAGCAATCAGCCCCAGCATTTT. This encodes CASRQTGDSNQPQHF.